One and the same sample provided the 17 T cell receptor beta chains below, sequenced in a study of T cells in Graves' hyperthyroidism and ophthalmopathy. TCR beta CDR3 regions were amplified from RNA. The HTBI primer set drove a first-round RT-PCR of the TCR CDR3. TCRdb passed the multiplex PCR reads through MiXCR, listing each CDR3 protein once. The sample consists of 450,000 to 550,000 distinct CDR3 sequences, around a quarter of them appearing once. Sequenced sample: blood. These receptors were obtained from a woman aged 25 to 39 with Graves' ophthalmopathy.

This clonotype was observed a handful of times. The V and J genes are TRBV12-3 or TRBV12-4 and TRBJ2-5; D ambiguous. This CDR3 contains 14 residues. Trimming cost V 4 bases and J 5 bases, with 14 bases left between them. The CDR3 nucleotides are TGTGCCAGCAGTTATCGACCTTTTTACGAGACCCAGTACTTC. This translates into CASSYRPFYETQYF.

The chain recombines TRBV6-1 with TRBJ2-7; a possible D gene is TRBD1 (5 bases). Looked up from germline, CDR1 is MNHNS and CDR2 is SASEGT. The CDR3 is 14 residues long. The V gene lost 10 bases and the J gene lost 3 bases, with 19 bases spanning the gap. Here the CDR3 reads CATLDPSTVYEQYF. The CDR3 nucleotides are TGTGCCACGTTGGACCCTTCGACAGTCTACGAGCAGTACTTC.

This clonotype appeared many times. CDR3 bases: TGTGCCAGCAGTTACTCGGGCCCTTATAGCAATCAGCCCCAGCATTTT. It specifies CASSYSGPYSNQPQHF. J is TRBJ1-5 and V is TRBV6-5, with no clear D. The CDR3 consists of 16 residues. Germline CDR1 MNHEY, CDR2 SVGAGI. Between the trimmed V and J ends, which lost 0 bases and 0 bases, there was a span of 9 bases.

V and J are TRBV6-2 or TRBV6-3 and TRBJ2-2, with D possibly matching TRBD2 (5 bases). There are 18 residues in the CDR3. Trimming pared 2 bases from V and 1 base from J, leaving 17 bases between. Germline loops: CDR1 MNHEY, CDR2 SVGEGT. In nucleotides, the CDR3 is TGTGCCAGCAGTTACGGAGGCAGCTTAATAATGAACACCGGGGAGCTGTTTTTT. Amino acids: CASSYGGSLIMNTGELFF.

This clonotype was seen many times. The chain uses TRBV6-2 or TRBV6-3 and TRBJ2-2; D ambiguous. Trimming removed 4 bases at V and 0 bases at J, with 3 bases between. The germline CDR1 and CDR2 sequences are MNHEY and SVGEGT. This CDR3 is 13 amino acids long. CDR3 in DNA: TGTGCCAGCAGTTGGACGAACACCGGGGAGCTGTTTTTT. Its translation: CASSWTNTGELFF.

The chain links TRBV9 to TRBJ2-7, with a tentative D call TRBD2 (5 bases). Germline lookup yields CDR1 SGDLS and CDR2 YYNGEE. V was trimmed by 0 bases and J by 7 bases, leaving 14 bases between them. The CDR3 runs 14 residues. The CDR3 bases are TGTGCCAGCAGCGTAGGCTACGGACCGGGAGAGCAGTACTTC. It specifies CASSVGYGPGEQYF.

This clonotype was seen at least ten times. V gene TRBV6-5 combines with J gene TRBJ2-7; 9 nucleotides match TRBD1. Per the germline V gene, CDR1 is MNHEY and CDR2 is SVGAGI. V was pared by 0 bases and J by 4 bases, with 1 base of the junction left unmatched. This CDR3 is 14 amino acids long. The CDR3 coding sequence is TGTGCCAGCAGTTACTCCGGGACAGGGTACGAGCAGTACTTC. Translation gives CASSYSGTGYEQYF.

This clonotype occurred many times. The chain combines TRBV28 with TRBJ2-2; TRBD1 matches at 8 bases. Per germline, CDR1 MDHEN and CDR2 SYDVKM. The CDR3 spans 17 residues. Trimming cost V 7 bases and J 1 base; bases outside gene matches: 11. The CDR3 protein is CASIGFQGAKNTGELFF. DNA for the CDR3: TGTGCCAGCATAGGGTTCCAGGGGGCCAAGAACACCGGGGAGCTGTTTTTT.

In this sample, this clonotype turned up a few times. The chain employs TRBV6-1 and TRBJ1-2; 7 bases are a match to TRBD1. Germline V CDR1 and CDR2: MNHNS, SASEGT. V lost 3 bases to trimming and J lost 8 bases; unmatched junction nucleotides: 9. The CDR3 totals 14 residues. The CDR3 DNA is TGTGCCAGCAGTGACAGGGGGGGCCTTTGGGGCTACACCTTC. This gives the protein CASSDRGGLWGYTF.

The chain recombines TRBV2 with TRBJ1-3; tentatively, D is TRBD1 (5 bases). Germline CDR1 is SNHLY and CDR2 is FYNNEI. Trimming shortened V by 3 bases and J by 2 bases, and 14 bases separated the two germline ends. This CDR3 is built from 16 residues. CDR3 region: CASSDDSGRTGNTIYF. The CDR3 DNA follows: TGTGCCAGCAGTGACGACAGTGGTCGGACTGGAAACACCATATATTTT.

This clonotype was detected only a few times. The rearrangement joins TRBV6-1 to TRBJ1-1, with TRBD1 as a possible D gene (5 bases). Germline CDR1 is MNHNS and CDR2 is SASEGT. The CDR3 consists of 14 residues. Trimming stripped 7 bases from V and 4 bases from J, with 16 bases between. DNA of the CDR3: TGTGCCAGCATCCGGTGGGGGGGAATCACTGAAGCTTTCTTT. It yields the protein CASIRWGGITEAFF.

This clonotype occurred many times. V and J are TRBV6-1 and TRBJ1-1; 8 nucleotides match TRBD1. V was pared by 3 bases and J by 3 bases, with 12 bases of the junction left unmatched. The CDR3 sequence is 17 residues long. The germline V gene has CDR1 MNHNS and CDR2 SASEGT. The CDR3 DNA reads as TGTGCCAGCAGTGAGAGTCCGACACAGGGGGACGACACTGAAGCTTTCTTT. This gives the protein CASSESPTQGDDTEAFF.

The chain couples TRBV27 to TRBJ2-2; TRBD1 aligns across 7 bases. The CDR3 is made up of 15 amino acids. Germline CDR1 reads MNHEY; CDR2 reads SMNVEV (reference sequence). Germline trimming cut 2 bases from V and 7 bases from J; bases unmatched to any gene: 7. The CDR3 nucleotides are TGTGCCAGCAGTTTAGAGGGGGCTCTACACGGGGAGCTGTTTTTT. Its protein is CASSLEGALHGELFF.

The chain has TRBV29-1 and TRBJ2-2; D unresolved. Germline CDR1 and CDR2: SQVTM and ANQGSEA. The CDR3 is 14 residues long. V lost 1 base and J 5 bases, leaving 11 bases between the germline ends. The CDR3 sequence is CSVEGAVDTGELFF. The CDR3 bases are TGCAGCGTTGAAGGAGCAGTGGATACCGGGGAGCTGTTTTTT.

This clonotype was picked up many times. CDR3 loop: CASSEAGQANYGYTF. The CDR3 DNA reads as TGTGCCAGCAGTGAAGCGGGACAGGCCAACTATGGCTACACCTTC. V gene TRBV6-1 combines with J gene TRBJ1-2, with 8 bases that match TRBD1. The CDR3 covers 15 residues. Germline CDR1 is MNHNS and CDR2 is SASEGT. V lost 0 bases, J lost 2 bases, and 2 bases stayed unmatched.

The chain is built from TRBV5-1 and TRBJ1-2, with D uncertain. V lost 2 bases and J 3 bases, leaving 11 bases between the germline ends. Germline assignment: CDR1 SGHRS and CDR2 YFSETQ. The CDR3 extends over 14 amino acids. The CDR3 DNA is TGCGCCAGCAGCTTCTCCTCAGGAGACTATGGCTACACCTTC. Translated, it gives CASSFSSGDYGYTF.

The rearrangement uses TRBV7-9 and TRBJ1-2; 10 bases match TRBD1. The CDR3 length is 15 residues. The V gene end was trimmed by 1 base and the J gene end by 4 bases; junction bases not matched to a gene: 3. The V gene's germline CDR1 is SEHNR and CDR2 FQNEAQ (reference sequence). The CDR3 DNA sequence: TGTGCCAGCAGCTTAGAGTGGACAGGGGGCTATGGCTACACCTTC. Translating gives CASSLEWTGGYGYTF. Looking up the rest from reference TRBV7-9 and TRBJ1-2 gives the full variable domain: DTGVSQNPRHKITKRGQNVTFRCDPISEHNRLYWYRQTLGQGPEFLTYFQNEAQLEKSRLLSDRFSAERPKGSFSTLEIQRTEQGDSAMYLCASSLEWTGGYGYTFGSGTRLTVV.